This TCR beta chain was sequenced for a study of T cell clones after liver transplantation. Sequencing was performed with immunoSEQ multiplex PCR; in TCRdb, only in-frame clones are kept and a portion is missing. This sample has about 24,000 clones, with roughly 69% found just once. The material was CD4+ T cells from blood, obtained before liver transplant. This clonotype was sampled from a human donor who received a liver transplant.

In DNA, the CDR3 is TGTGCCAGCAGCGTGGGACAGGGTACGAATGAGCAGTTCTTC. It codes for CASSVGQGTNEQFF. The V call is TRBV11-3, the J call TRBJ2-1; 9 bases line up with TRBD1. Germline assignment: CDR1 SGHNT and CDR2 YENEEA. Trimming took 5 bases from V and 7 from J; bases not matched to a gene: 6. This CDR3 contains 14 residues.